The clone carrying this TCR beta chain was seen at least ten times. TCRdb re-derived calls from the RT-PCR reads in MiXCR, one entry per CDR3 protein. The sample lists about 680,000 distinct CDR3 sequences, approximately 15% occurring once. Trimming stripped 3 bases from V and 4 bases from J, with 13 bases between. The CDR3 spans 14 residues. Per germline, CDR1 SGHKS and CDR2 YYEKEE (reference sequence). The V call is TRBV5-5, the J call TRBJ1-1; perhaps TRBD1 as D (5 bases). This TCR was sampled from a female donor in good health, serving as a healthy control. Sequenced: memory CD4+ T cells from blood. The CDR3 is CASSWGWGITEAFF. The CDR3, as DNA: TGTGCCAGCAGCTGGGGGTGGGGGATCACTGAAGCTTTCTTT.